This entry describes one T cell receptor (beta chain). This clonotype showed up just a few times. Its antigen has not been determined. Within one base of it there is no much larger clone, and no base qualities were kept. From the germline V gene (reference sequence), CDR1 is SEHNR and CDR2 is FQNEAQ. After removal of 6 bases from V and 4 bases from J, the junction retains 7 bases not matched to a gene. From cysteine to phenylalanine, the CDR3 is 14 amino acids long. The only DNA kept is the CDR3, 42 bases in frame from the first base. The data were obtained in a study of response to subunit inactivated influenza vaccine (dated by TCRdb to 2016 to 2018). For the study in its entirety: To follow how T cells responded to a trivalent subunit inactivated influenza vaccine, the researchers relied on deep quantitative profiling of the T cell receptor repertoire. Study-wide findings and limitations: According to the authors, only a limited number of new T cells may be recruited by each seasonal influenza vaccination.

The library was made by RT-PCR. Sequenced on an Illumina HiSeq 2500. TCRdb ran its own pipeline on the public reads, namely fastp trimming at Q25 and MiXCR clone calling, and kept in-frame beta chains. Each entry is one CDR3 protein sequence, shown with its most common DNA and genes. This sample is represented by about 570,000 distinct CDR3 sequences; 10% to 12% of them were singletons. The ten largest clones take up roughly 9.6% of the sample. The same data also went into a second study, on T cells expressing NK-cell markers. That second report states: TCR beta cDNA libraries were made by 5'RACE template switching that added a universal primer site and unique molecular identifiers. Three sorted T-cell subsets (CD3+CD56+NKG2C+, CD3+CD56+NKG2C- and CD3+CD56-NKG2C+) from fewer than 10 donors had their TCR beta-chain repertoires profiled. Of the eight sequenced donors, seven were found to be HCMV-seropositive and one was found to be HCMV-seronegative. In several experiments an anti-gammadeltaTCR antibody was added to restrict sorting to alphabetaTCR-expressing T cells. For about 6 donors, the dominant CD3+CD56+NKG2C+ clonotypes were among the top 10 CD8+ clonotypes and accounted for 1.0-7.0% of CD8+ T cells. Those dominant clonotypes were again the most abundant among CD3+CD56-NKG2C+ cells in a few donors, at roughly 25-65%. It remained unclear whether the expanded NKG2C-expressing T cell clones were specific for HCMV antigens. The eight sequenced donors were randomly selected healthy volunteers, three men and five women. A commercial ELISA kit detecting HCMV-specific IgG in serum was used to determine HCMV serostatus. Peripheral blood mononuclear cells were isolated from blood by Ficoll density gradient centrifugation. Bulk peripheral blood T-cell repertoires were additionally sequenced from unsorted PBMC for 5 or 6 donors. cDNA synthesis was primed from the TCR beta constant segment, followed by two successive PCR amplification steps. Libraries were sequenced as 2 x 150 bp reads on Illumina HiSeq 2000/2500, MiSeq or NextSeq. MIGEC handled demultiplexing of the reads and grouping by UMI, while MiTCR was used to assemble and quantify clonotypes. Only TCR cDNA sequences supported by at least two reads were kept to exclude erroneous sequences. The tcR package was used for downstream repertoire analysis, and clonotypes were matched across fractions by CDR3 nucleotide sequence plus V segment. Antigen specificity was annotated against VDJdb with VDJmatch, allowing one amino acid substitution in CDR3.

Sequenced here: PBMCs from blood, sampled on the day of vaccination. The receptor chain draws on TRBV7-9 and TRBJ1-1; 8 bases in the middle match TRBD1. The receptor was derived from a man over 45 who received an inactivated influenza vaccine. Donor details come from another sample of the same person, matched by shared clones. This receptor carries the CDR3 CASRWTGRATEAFF. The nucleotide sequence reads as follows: TGTGCCAGCAGGTGGACAGGGAGGGCCACTGAAGCTTTCTTT.